This entry concerns a single TCR beta chain. Its specific antigen is unknown. Base qualities are not at hand, and no much larger clone is one base apart. The identical CDR3 is also encoded by other nucleotide sequences in the sample. These data come from a study of shared clonotypes between healthy human individuals (dated by TCRdb to the early 2020s). Regarding the study in general: The cohort comprised a couple of women and a few men aged 18 to 49 years. For each donor, three plates each were used for CD4 naive and CD4 memory, two plates were used for CD8 naive, and one plate was used for CD8 memory. To estimate repertoire size and how much clonotypes are shared between individuals, the study performed deep sequencing of blood TCR repertoires from a few healthy adults. To increase sequencing depth and limit assay-specific biases, different laboratories used diverse techniques to prepare libraries and sequence TCR repertoires. Per donor, leukapheresis produced somewhere between about 0.85 and 10 billion PBMCs.

Using the deep immunoSEQ assay, multiplex PCR amplified TCR CDR3 regions from genomic DNA. Extracted genomic DNA from each cell subset was spread evenly across all wells of several immunoSEQ 96-well plates, with each plate serving as a replicate. For sorted subsets, each replicate PCR was loaded with around 220 ng genomic DNA, equivalent to 32,000 or so T cell genomes. The purified libraries were quantified using a Qubit 3.0 fluorometer, sized with a Bioanalyzer 2100, and then quantified again using the KAPA Library Quantification kit. Every immunoSEQ 96-well plate was sequenced on a separate single-read 150-cycle Illumina NextSeq 550 flow cell. Per the source publication's procedure: Because only junctional sequences without quality scores were contained in the immunoSEQ output, filtering matching that applied to full-length reads could not be performed. To assign V/J genes and CDR3, sequences were annotated against IMGT germline references using PyIR, a Python wrapper for IgBLAST v1.9. Reads were removed for weak V/J assignments (E-value above 1e-6), missing CDR3, stop codons, out-of-frame junctions, or ambiguous translated residues. V3J clonotypes were defined by identical inferred V gene, J gene, and CDR3 amino acid sequence. The percentage overlap between two repertoires was calculated by dividing the number of shared unique clonotypes by the size of the smaller repertoire. Richness of each repertoire was evaluated using RTK rarefaction, the Chao1 estimator, and Recon v2.1 estimates of unobserved clonotypes. OLGA was used to compute generation probabilities for all TCRbeta clonotypes that the gDNA method yielded from a handful of donors. Not all clones reach the TCRdb copy of this immuneACCESS table, which keeps in-frame sequences only. Checked studies attribute under half of the gap to unresolved V genes and leave the rest unexplained. V, J and clone size derive from that table, while D and trimming were established from the DNA sequence. The sample table holds roughly 2.5 million clones, of which roughly nine tenths were seen once. The ten largest clones add up to roughly 0.14% of the sample.

The paper as a whole reports these results and caveats: Estimated clonotype richness was generally larger for naive than for memory subsets. Sampling was restricted to blood, and TCR repertoires in tissues likely differ from the TCR repertoires found in blood. Incomplete sequencing was indicated by rarefaction of sorted-subset datasets, despite the large sequencing depth. Because the study included only a small number of donors, the genetic and exposure-history diversity represented was limited. Roughly 5.2% of naive CD4, around 3.6% of naive CD8, about 2.5% of memory CD4, and 0.35% to 0.5% of memory CD8 clonotypes were shared across several donors. Pairwise subsampling indicated that sequencing depth was expected to affect the degree of clonotype sharing among donors. Compared with non-shared clonotypes, the clonotypes found in all four sorted-subset donors had higher generation probabilities.

The CDR3 sequence holds 11 residues, the cysteine and phenylalanine included. This entry keeps only the CDR3 DNA: 33 bases, framed from base 1. The germline V gene sets CDR1 to MNHEY and CDR2 to SVGAGI. V and J lose 6 bases and 8 bases, and a span of 7 bases separates them. Donors were healthy HIV-negative adults with no recently reported acute infections or vaccinations. Every donor was a Caucasian adult living in Nashville, Tennessee, USA. Magnetic negative selection was used to enrich CD4+ T cells, after which naive cells were positively selected on CD45RA and the negative fraction became the memory subset. Blood was obtained by leukapheresis, after which PBMCs were separated by Ficoll-Histopaque density gradient centrifugation and cryopreserved in liquid nitrogen vapor phase. Analytical flow cytometry was used to check the purity and quantity of each magnetically sorted T cell population. Genomic DNA was isolated from each sorted fraction and quantified by UV absorbance on a Nanodrop 2000c.

This receptor chain uses TRBV6-5 and TRBJ2-2, with no confident D gene call. The sample taken for sequencing was naive CD4+ T cells sorted from blood. The cell subset or site label, read with the paper, signifies: CD45RA+ positively selected. This clonotype originated in a man between 18 and 29 years old in good health. CDR3 loop: CASSQGGELFF. The DNA sequence reads TGTGCCAGCAGCCAAGGAGGGGAGCTGTTTTTT.